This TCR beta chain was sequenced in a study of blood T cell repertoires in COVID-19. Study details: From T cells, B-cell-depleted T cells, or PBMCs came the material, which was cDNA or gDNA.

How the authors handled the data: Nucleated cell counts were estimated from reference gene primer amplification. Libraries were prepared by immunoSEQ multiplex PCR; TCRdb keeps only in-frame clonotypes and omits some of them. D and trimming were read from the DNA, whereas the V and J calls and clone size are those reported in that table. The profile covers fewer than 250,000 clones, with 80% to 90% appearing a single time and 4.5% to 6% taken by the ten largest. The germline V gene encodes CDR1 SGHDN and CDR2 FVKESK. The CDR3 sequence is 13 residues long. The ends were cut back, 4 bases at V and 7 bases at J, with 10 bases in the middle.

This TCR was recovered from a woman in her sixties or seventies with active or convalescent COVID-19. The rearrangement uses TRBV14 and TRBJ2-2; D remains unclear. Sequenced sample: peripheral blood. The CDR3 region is CASSPSVGGELFF. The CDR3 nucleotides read TGTGCCAGCAGCCCCTCGGTTGGCGGGGAGCTGTTTTTT.